The clone carrying this T cell receptor beta chain appeared once. Its antigen is currently unknown. It was with 60 Vbeta and 13 Jbeta primers that the PCR ran. Sequenced by immunoSEQ multiplex PCR; TCRdb stores in-frame clones only, minus some. Seen here are about 160,000 clones, approximately 86% observed once, and the top ten hold about 2%. The CDR3 runs 15 residues. V lost 6 bases, J lost 4 bases, and 9 bases stayed unmatched. Germline CDR1 reads MDHEN; CDR2 reads SYDVKM. These data come from a study of cytomegalovirus exposure and HLA in healthy donors. Overall study results and limits: A later analysis reportedly identified an Asian-associated ancestry cluster as carrying fewer N-insertions than the approximately 670-donor mean. High specificity and sensitivity for cytomegalovirus status were reported for the classifier.

The chain joins TRBV28 to TRBJ1-1; 9 nucleotides align to TRBD1. The sequence came from a woman aged 18-29 years in good health and CMV-seronegative. Sequencing was done on a sample of PBMCs. The CDR3 DNA reads TGTGCCAGCAGCCCACAGGGGGCGGCGGGCACTGAAGCTTTCTTT. Its translation: CASSPQGAAGTEAFF. The full variable domain, with the rest looked up from reference TRBV28 and TRBJ1-1, is DVKVTQSSRYLVKRTGEKVFLECVQDMDHENMFWYRQDPGLGLRLIYFSYDVKMKEKGDIPEGYSVSREKKERFSLILESASTNQTSMYLCASSPQGAAGTEAFFGQGTRLTVV.